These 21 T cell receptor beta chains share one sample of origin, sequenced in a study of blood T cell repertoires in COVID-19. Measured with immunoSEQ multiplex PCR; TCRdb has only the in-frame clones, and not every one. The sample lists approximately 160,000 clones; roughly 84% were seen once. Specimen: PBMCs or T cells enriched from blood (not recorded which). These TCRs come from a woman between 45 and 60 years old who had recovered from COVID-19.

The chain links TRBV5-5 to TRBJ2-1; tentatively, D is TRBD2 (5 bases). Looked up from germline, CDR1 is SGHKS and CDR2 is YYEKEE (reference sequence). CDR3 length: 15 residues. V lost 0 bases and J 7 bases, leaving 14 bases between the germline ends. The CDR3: CASSLAGLGVNEQFF. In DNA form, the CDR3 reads TGTGCCAGCAGCTTGGCGGGTTTGGGAGTAAATGAGCAGTTCTTC.

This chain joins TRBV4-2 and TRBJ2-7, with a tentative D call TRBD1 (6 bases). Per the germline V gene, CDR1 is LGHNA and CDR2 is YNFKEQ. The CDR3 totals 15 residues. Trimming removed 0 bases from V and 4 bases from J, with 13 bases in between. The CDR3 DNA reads TGTGCCAGCAGCCAAGATCAGGGGCAACCTTACGAGCAGTACTTC. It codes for CASSQDQGQPYEQYF.

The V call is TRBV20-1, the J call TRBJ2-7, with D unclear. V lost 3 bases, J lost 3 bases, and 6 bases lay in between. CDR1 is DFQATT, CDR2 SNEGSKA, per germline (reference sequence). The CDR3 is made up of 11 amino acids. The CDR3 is CSASSNYEQYF. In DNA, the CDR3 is TGCAGTGCTAGTTCCAACTACGAGCAGTACTTC.

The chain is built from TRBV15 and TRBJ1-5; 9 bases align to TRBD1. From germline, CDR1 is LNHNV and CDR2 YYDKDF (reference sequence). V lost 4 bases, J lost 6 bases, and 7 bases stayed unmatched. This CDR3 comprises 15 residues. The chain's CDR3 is CATSKLQGAIQPQHF. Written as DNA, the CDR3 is TGTGCCACCAGCAAATTACAGGGGGCAATTCAGCCCCAGCATTTT.

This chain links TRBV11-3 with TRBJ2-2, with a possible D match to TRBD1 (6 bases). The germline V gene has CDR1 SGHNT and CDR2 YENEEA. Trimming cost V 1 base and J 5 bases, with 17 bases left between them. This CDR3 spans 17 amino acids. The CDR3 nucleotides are TGTGCCAGCAGCTTAGCCGGTCAGGGGTCCTATACCGGGGAGCTGTTTTTT. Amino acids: CASSLAGQGSYTGELFF.

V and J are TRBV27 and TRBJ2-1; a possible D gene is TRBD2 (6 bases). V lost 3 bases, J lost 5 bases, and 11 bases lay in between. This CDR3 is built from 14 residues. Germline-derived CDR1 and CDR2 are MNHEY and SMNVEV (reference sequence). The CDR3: CASSFGTSNNEQFF. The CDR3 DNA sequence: TGTGCCAGCAGTTTTGGTACTAGCAACAATGAGCAGTTCTTC.

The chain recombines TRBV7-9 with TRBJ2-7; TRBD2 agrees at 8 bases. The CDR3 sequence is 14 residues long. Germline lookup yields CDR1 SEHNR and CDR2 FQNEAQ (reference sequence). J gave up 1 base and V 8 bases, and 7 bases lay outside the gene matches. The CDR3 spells CASESGSGSYEQYF. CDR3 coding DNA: TGTGCCAGCGAAAGCGGGAGCGGGTCCTACGAGCAGTACTTC.

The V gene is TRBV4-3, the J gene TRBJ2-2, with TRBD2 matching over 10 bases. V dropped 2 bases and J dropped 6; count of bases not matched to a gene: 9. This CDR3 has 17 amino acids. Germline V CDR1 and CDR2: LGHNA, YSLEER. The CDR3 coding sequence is TGCGCCAGCAGCCAATATCGTACTAGCGGGGTGGCCGGGGAGCTGTTTTTT. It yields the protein CASSQYRTSGVAGELFF.

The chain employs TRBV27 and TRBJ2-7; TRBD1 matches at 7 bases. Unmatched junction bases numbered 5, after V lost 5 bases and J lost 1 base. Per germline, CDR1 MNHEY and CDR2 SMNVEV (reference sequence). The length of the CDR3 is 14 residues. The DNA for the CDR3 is TGTGCCAGCAGTGTAGACAGGGTTTCCTACGAGCAGTACTTC. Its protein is CASSVDRVSYEQYF.

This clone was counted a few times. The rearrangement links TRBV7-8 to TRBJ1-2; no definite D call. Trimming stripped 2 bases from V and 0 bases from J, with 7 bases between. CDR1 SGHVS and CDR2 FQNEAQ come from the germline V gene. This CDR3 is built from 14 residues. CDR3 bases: TGTGCCAGCAGCTTACGGTCTTCTAACTATGGCTACACCTTC. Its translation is CASSLRSSNYGYTF.

Written as DNA, the CDR3 is TGTGCCAGCAGTCCAAACGCAGGGGGTAATCAGCCCCAGCATTTT. Amino acid sequence: CASSPNAGGNQPQHF. The chain has TRBV6-5 and TRBJ1-5; 7 bases agree with TRBD1. Germline assignment: CDR1 MNHEY and CDR2 SVGAGI. The CDR3 extends over 15 amino acids. Losses at the gene ends were 5 bases for V and 4 bases for J; bases not matched to a gene: 8.

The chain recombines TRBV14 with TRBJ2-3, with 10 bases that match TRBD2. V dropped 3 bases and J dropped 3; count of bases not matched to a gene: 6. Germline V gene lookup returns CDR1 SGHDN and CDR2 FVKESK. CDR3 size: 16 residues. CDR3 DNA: TGTGCCAGCAGCCATCCGGGACTAGCGTCGACAGATACGCAGTATTTT. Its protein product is CASSHPGLASTDTQYF.

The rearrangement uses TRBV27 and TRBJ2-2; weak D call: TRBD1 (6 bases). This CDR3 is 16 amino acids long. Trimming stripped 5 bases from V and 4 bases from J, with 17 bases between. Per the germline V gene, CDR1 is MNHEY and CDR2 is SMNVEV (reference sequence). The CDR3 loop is CASSPLQGAGTGELFF. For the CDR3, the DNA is TGTGCCAGCAGTCCGTTACAGGGCGCGGGCACCGGGGAGCTGTTTTTT.

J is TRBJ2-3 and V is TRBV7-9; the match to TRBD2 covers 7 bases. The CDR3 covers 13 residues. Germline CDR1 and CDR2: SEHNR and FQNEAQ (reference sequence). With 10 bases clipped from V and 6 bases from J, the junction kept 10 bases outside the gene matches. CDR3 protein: CATRGWRVDTQYF. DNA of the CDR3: TGTGCCACGCGGGGGTGGCGGGTCGATACGCAGTATTTT.

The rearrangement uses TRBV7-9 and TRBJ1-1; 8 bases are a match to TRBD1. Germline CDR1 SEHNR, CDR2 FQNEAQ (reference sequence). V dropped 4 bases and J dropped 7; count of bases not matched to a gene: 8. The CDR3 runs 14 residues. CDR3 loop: CASSSSGGHIEAFF. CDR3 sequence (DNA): TGTGCCAGCAGCTCATCAGGGGGCCACATTGAAGCTTTCTTT.

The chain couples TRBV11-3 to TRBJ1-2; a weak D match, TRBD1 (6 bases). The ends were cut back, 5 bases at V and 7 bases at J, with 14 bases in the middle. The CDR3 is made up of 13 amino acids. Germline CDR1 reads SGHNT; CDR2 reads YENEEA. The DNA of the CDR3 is TGTGCCAGCAGCGCAACAGGGATAGGTGGCTACACCTTC. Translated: CASSATGIGGYTF.

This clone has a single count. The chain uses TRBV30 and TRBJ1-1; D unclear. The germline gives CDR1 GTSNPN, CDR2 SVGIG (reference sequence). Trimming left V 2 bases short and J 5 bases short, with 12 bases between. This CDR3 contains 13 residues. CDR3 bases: TGTGCCTGGAGTAAACAGTCGGGGACTGAAGCTTTCTTT. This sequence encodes CAWSKQSGTEAFF.

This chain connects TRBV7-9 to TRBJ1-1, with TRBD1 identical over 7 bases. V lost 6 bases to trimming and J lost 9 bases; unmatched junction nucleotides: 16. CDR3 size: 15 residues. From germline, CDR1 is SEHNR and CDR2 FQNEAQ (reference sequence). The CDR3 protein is CASSSYRDRENKAFF. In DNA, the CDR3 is TGTGCCAGCAGTTCCTACCGGGACAGAGAAAACAAAGCTTTCTTT. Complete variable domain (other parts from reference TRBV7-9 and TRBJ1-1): DTGVSQNPRHKITKRGQNVTFRCDPISEHNRLYWYRQTLGQGPEFLTYFQNEAQLEKSRLLSDRFSAERPKGSFSTLEIQRTEQGDSAMYLCASSSYRDRENKAFFGQGTRLTVV.

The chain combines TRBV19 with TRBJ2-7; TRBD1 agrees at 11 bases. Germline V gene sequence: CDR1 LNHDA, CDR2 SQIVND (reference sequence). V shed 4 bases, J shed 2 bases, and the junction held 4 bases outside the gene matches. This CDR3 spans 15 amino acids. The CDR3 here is CASSKGQGATYEQYF. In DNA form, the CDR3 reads TGTGCCAGTAGTAAAGGACAGGGGGCCACCTACGAGCAGTACTTC.

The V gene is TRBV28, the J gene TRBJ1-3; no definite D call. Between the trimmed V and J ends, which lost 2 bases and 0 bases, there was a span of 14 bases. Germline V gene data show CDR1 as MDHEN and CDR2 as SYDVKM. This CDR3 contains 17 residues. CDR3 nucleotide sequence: TGTGCCAGCAGTTTACTGGGTGCGGAGGGCTCTGGAAACACCATATATTTT. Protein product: CASSLLGAEGSGNTIYF.

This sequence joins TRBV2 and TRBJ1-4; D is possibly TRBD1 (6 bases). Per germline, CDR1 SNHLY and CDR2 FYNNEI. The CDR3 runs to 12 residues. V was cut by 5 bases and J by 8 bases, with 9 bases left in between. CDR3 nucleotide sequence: TGTGCCAGCAGTAAAGACAGGGAAAAACTGTTTTTT. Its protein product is CASSKDREKLFF.